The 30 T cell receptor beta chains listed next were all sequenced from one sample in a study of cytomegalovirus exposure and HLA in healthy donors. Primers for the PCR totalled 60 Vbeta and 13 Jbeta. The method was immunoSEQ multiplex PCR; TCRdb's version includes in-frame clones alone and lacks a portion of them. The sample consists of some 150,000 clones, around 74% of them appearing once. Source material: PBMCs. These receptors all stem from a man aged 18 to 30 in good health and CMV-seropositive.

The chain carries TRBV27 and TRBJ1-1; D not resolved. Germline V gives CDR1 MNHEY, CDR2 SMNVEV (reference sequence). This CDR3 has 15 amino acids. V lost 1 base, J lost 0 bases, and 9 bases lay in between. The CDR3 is CASSLYSHMNTEAFF. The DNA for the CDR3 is TGTGCCAGCAGTTTATATAGCCACATGAACACTGAAGCTTTCTTT.

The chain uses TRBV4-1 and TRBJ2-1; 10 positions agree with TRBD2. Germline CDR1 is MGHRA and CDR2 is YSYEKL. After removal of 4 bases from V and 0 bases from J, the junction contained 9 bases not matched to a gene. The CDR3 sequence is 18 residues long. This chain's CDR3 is CASSPGASGSGSYNEQFF. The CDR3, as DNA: TGCGCCAGCAGCCCCGGGGCTAGCGGGAGTGGCTCCTACAATGAGCAGTTCTTC.

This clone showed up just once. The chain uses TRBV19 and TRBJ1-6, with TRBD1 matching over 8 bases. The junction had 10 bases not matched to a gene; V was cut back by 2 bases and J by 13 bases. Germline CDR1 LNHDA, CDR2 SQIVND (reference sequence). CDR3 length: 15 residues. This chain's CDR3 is CASSITETGEFPLHF. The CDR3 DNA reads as TGTGCCAGTAGTATAACCGAGACAGGGGAATTTCCCCTCCACTTT.

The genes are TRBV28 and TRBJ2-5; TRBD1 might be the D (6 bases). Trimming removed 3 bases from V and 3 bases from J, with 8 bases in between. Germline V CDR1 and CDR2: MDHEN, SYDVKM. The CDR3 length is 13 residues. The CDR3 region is CASSFRGEETQYF. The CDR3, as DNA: TGTGCCAGCAGTTTCAGGGGCGAAGAGACCCAGTACTTC.

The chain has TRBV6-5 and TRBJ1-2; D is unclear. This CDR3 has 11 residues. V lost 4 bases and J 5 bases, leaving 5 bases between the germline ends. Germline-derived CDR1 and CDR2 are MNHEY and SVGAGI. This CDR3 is CASSSGYGYTF. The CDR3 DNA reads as TGTGCCAGCAGTTCGGGGTATGGCTACACCTTC.

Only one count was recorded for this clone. This chain's CDR3 is CASSFRQGYNTEAFF. For the CDR3, the DNA is TGTGCCAGCAGCTTCCGACAGGGGTATAACACTGAAGCTTTCTTT. This chain uses TRBV7-2 with TRBJ1-1; 8 bases align to TRBD1. This CDR3 is 15 amino acids long. From germline, CDR1 is SGHTA and CDR2 FQGNSA. With 3 bases clipped from V and 2 bases from J, the junction kept 5 bases outside the gene matches. Full variable domain (outside the CDR3, taken from reference TRBV7-2 and TRBJ1-1): GAGVSQSPSNKVTEKGKDVELRCDPISGHTALYWYRQSLGQGLEFLIYFQGNSAPDKSGLPSDRFSAERTGGSVSTLTIQRTQQEDSAVYLCASSFRQGYNTEAFFGQGTRLTVV.

The CDR3 DNA follows: TGTGCCAGCTCCTTCGGCGGGGGAGGTGACCAAGAGACCCAGTACTTC. As protein: CASSFGGGGDQETQYF. This rearrangement joins TRBV5-4 to TRBJ2-5; 7 positions match TRBD2. CDR3 length: 16 amino acids. The J segment lost 0 bases and the V segment lost 7 bases, leaving 12 bases of the junction unmatched. The germline V gene encodes CDR1 SGHNT and CDR2 YYREEE (reference sequence).

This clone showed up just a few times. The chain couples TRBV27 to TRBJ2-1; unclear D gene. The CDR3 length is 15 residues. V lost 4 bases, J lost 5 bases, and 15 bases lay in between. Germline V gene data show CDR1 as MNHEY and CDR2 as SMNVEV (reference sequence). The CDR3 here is CASSSPRPRDNEQFF. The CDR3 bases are TGTGCCAGCAGTTCTCCCCGCCCCCGGGACAATGAGCAGTTCTTC.

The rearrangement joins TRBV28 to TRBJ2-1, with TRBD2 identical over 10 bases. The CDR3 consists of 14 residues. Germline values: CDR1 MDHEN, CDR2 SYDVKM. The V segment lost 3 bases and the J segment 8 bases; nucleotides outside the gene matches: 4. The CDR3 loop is CASSFVAGGYEQFF. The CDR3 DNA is TGTGCCAGCAGTTTTGTAGCGGGAGGCTATGAGCAGTTCTTC.

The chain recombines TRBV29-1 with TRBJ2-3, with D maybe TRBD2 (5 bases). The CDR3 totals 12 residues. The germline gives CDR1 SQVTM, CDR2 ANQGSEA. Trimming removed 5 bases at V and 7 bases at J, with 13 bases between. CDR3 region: CSVQMASNTQYF. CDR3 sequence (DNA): TGCAGCGTTCAAATGGCTAGCAATACGCAGTATTTT.

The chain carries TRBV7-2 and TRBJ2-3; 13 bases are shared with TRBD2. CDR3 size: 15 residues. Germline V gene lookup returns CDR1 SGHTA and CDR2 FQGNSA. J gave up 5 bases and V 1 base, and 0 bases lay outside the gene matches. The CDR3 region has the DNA TGTGCCAGCAGCTTAGGACTAGCGGGGGGAGATACGCAGTATTTT. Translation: CASSLGLAGGDTQYF. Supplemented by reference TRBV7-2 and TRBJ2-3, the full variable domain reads GAGVSQSPSNKVTEKGKDVELRCDPISGHTALYWYRQSLGQGLEFLIYFQGNSAPDKSGLPSDRFSAERTGGSVSTLTIQRTQQEDSAVYLCASSLGLAGGDTQYFGPGTRLTVL.

CDR3 amino acids: CASSLQGADFGPDTQYF. The CDR3 DNA reads as TGTGCCAGCAGTCTTCAGGGGGCGGATTTCGGTCCAGATACGCAGTATTTT. The genes are TRBV28 and TRBJ2-3; the match to TRBD1 covers 8 bases. Trimming took 5 bases from V and 4 from J; bases not matched to a gene: 14. Germline CDR1 MDHEN, CDR2 SYDVKM. The CDR3 extends over 17 amino acids.

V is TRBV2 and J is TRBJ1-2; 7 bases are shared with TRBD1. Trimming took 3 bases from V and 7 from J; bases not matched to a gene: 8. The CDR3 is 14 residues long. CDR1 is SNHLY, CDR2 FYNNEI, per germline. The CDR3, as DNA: TGTGCCAGCAGTGAGTGGTTAGGGGGCCGTGGCTACACCTTC. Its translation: CASSEWLGGRGYTF.

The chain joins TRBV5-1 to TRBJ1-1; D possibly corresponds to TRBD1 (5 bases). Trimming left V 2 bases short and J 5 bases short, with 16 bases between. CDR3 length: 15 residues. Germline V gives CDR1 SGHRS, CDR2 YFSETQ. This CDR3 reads CASSFLHGGMTEAFF. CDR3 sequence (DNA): TGCGCCAGCAGCTTCCTCCACGGGGGGATGACTGAAGCTTTCTTT.

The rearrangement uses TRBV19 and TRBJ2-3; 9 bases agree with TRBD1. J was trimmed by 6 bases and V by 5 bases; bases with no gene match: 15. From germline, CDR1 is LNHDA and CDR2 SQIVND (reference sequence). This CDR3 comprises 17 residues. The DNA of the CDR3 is TGTGCCAGTAGTCATCTAATGGGAACAGGGGGCGCGGATACGCAGTATTTT. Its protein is CASSHLMGTGGADTQYF.

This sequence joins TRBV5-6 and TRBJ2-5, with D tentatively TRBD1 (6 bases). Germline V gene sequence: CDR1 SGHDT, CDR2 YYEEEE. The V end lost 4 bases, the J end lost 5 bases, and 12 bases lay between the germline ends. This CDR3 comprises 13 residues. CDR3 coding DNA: TGTGCCAGCAGCCCAACAGGGCAGGAGACCCAGTACTTC. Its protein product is CASSPTGQETQYF.

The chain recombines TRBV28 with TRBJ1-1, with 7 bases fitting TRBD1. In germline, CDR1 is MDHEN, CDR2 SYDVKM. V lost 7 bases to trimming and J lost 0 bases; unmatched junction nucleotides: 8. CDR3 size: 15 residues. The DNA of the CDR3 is TGTGCCAGCACAAAAACCGGGACAGTGAACACTGAAGCTTTCTTT. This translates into CASTKTGTVNTEAFF.

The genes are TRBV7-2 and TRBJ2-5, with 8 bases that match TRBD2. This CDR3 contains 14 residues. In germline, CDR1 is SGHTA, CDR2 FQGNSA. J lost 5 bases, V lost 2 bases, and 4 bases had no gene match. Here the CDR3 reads CASSLLSGGETQYF. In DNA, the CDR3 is TGTGCCAGCAGCTTACTATCGGGAGGGGAGACCCAGTACTTC. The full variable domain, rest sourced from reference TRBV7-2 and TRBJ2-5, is GAGVSQSPSNKVTEKGKDVELRCDPISGHTALYWYRQSLGQGLEFLIYFQGNSAPDKSGLPSDRFSAERTGGSVSTLTIQRTQQEDSAVYLCASSLLSGGETQYFGPGTRLLVL.

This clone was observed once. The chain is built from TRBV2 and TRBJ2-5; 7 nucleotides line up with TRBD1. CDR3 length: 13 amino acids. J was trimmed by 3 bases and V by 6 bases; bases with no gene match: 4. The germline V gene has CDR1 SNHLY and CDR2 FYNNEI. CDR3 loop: CASRGQFEETQYF. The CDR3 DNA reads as TGTGCCAGCAGGGGACAGTTCGAAGAGACCCAGTACTTC.

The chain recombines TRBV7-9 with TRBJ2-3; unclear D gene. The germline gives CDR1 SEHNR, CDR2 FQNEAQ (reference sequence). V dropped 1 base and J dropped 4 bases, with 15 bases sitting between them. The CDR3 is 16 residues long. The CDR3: CASSLGLDRIADTQYF. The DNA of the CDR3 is TGTGCCAGCAGCTTAGGCCTAGACCGGATCGCAGATACGCAGTATTTT.

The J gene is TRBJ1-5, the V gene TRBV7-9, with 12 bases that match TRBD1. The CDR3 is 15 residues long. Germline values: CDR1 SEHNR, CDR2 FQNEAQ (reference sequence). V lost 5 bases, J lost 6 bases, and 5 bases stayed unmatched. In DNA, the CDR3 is TGTGCCAGCAGCCCCGGGACAGGGGGCCGTCAGCCCCAGCATTTT. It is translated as CASSPGTGGRQPQHF.

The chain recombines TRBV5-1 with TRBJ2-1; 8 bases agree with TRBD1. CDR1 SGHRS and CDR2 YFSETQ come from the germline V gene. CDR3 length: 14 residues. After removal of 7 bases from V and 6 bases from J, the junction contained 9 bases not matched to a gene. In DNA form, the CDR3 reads TGCGCCAGCCGGACCGGGACAGGCATCAATGAGCAGTTCTTC. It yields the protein CASRTGTGINEQFF.

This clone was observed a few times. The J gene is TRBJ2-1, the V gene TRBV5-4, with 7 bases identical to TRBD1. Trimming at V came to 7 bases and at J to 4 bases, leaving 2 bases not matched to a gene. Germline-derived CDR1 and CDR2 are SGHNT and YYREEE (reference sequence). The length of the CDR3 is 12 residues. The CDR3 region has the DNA TGTGCCAGCTCGGGACAGTACAATGAGCAGTTCTTC. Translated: CASSGQYNEQFF.

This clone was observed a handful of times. CDR3 DNA: TGTGCCAGCAGCTTAAGAGGCCCCCCCTACACAGATACGCAGTATTTT. As protein: CASSLRGPPYTDTQYF. This chain connects TRBV13 to TRBJ2-3, with no clear D. Germline V gene sequence: CDR1 PRHDT, CDR2 FYEKMQ (reference sequence). V gave up 2 bases and J gave up 2 bases, with 14 bases separating them. The CDR3 runs to 16 residues.

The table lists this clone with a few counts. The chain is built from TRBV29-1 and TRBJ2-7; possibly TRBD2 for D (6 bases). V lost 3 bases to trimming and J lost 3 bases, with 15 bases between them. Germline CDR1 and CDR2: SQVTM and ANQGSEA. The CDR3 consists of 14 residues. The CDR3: CSVEVGLVGYEQYF. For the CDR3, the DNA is TGCAGCGTTGAGGTGGGACTCGTAGGCTACGAGCAGTACTTC.

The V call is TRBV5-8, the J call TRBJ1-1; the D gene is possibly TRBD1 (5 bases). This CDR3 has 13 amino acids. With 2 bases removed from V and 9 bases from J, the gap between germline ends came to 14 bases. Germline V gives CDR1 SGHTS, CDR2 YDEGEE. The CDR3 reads CASSLYAGEKAFF. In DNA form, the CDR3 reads TGTGCCAGCAGCTTATACGCGGGGGAAAAAGCTTTCTTT.

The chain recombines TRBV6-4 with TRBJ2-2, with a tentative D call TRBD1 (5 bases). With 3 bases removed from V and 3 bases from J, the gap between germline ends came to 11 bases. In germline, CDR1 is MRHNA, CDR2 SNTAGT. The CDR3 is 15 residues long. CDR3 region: CASSEGQGDTGELFF. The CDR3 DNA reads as TGTGCCAGCAGTGAAGGGCAGGGCGACACCGGGGAGCTGTTTTTT.

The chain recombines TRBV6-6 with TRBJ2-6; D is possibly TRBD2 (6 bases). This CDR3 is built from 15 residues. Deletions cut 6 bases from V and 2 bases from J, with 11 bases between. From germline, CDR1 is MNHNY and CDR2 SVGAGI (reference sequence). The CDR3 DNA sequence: TGTGCCAGCAGACGGGGCGGGACTGGGGCCAACGTCCTGACTTTC. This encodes CASRRGGTGANVLTF.

The CDR3 loop reads CAWNPGASGTDTQYF. The CDR3, as DNA: TGTGCCTGGAACCCCGGAGCTAGCGGCACAGATACGCAGTATTTT. The chain couples TRBV30 to TRBJ2-3; D might be TRBD2 (6 bases). CDR3 length: 15 residues. Trimming took off 4 bases at V and 1 base at J, with 15 bases between the two ends. CDR1 GTSNPN and CDR2 SVGIG come from the germline V gene (reference sequence).

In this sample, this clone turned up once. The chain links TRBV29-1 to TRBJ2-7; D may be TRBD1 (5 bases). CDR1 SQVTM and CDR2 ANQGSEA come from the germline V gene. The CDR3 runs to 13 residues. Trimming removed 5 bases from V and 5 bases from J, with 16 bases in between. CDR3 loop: CSVSRGLVDEQYF. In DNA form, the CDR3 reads TGCAGCGTTTCAAGGGGCCTAGTCGACGAGCAGTACTTC.